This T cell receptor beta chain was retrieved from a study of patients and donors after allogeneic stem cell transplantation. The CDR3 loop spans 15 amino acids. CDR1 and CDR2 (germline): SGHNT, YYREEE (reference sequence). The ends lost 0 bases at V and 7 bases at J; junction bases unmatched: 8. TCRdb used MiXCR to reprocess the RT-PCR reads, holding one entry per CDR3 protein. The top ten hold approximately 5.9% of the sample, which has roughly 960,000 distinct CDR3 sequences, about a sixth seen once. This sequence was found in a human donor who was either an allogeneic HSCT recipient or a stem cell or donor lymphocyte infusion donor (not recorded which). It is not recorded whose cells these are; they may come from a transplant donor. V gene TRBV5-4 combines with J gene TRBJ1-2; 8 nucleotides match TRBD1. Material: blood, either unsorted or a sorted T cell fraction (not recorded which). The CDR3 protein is CASSLDGQGAGGYTF. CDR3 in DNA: TGTGCCAGCAGCTTGGATGGCCAGGGGGCGGGTGGCTACACCTTC.